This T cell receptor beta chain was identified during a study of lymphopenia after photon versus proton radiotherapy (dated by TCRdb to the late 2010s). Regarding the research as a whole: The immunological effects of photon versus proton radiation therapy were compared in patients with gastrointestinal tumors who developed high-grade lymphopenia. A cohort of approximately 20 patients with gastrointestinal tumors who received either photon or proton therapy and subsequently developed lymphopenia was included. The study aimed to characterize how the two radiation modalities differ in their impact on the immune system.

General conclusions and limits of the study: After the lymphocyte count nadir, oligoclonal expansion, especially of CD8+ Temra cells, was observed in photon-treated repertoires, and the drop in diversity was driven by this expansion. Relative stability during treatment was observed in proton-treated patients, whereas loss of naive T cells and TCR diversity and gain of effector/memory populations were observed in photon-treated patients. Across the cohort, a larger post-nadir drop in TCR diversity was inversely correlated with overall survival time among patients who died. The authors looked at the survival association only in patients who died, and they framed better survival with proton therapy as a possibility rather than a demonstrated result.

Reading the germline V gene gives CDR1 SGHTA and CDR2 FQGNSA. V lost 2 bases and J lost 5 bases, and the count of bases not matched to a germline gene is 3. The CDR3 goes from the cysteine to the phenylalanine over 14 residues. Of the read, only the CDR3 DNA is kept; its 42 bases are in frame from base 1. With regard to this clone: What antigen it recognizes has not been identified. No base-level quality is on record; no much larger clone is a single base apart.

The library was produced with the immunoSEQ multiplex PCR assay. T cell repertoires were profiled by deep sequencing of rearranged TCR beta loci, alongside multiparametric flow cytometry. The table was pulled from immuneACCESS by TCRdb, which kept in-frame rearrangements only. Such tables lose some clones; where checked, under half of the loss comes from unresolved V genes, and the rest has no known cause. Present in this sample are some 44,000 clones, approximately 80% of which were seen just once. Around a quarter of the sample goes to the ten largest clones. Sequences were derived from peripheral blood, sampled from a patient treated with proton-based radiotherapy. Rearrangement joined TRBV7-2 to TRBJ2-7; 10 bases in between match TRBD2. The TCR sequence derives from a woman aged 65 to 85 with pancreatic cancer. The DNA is TGTGCCAGCAGCTTACTAGCGGGAGTTAACGAGCAGTACTTC. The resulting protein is CASSLLAGVNEQYF. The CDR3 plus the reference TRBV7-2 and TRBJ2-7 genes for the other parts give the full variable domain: GAGVSQSPSNKVTEKGKDVELRCDPISGHTALYWYRQSLGQGLEFLIYFQGNSAPDKSGLPSDRFSAERTGGSVSTLTIQRTQQEDSAVYLCASSLLAGVNEQYFGPGTRLTVT.